The T cell receptor beta chain under discussion was sequenced for a study of regulatory T cells in long-lasting Graves disease. Across the study: Less than 3 months of antithyroid drugs had been taken by newly diagnosed Graves' patients. General study points: With persistent disease, TRBV28, TRBJ1-2 and TRBJ2-5 were the favored segments.

This clonotype was seen many times. The antigen is undetermined. The time point denotes: newly diagnosed GD, antithyroid drugs for less than 3 months. Construction of the TCR library relied on RNA isolated from PBMCs. Arm-PCR of CDR3 regions and iRepertoire HTBI primers were the basis on which TCR beta libraries were built. In the authors' methods: Taken together, the samples had fewer than 65 TRBV and roughly 15 TRBJ segments identified. TCRdb used MiXCR to reprocess the multiplex PCR reads, holding one entry per CDR3 protein. The V and J calls and clone size are TCRdb's, not the authors'. The profile shows 400,000 to 500,000 distinct CDR3 sequences, approximately 15% of them singletons. Germline V gene sequence: CDR1 SGHRS, CDR2 YFSETQ. V was pared by 3 bases and J by 10 bases, with 6 bases of the junction left unmatched. There are 15 residues in the CDR3. These data were also reused for a study on T cells in Graves' hyperthyroidism and ophthalmopathy. That paper notes: Patients aged 18 to 65 had newly diagnosed hyperthyroidism of under 2 months' duration.

The sequencing here drew on peripheral blood mononuclear cells (PBMCs), taken at new diagnosis, from a patient treated with antithyroid drugs. The receptor's source is a woman between 45 and 65 years old with Graves disease. V and J are TRBV5-1 and TRBJ2-1; 14 bases are shared with TRBD2. The DNA of the CDR3 is TGCGCCAGCAGCTGGGGGACTAGCGGGAGCCGAGAGCAGTTCTTC. This encodes CASSWGTSGSREQFF.